One sample yielded the 23 T cell receptor beta chains listed below, sequenced in a study of tumor-infiltrating lymphocytes in primary liver carcinoma. Synthesis of TCR beta cDNA was carried out from 500 ng total RNA with a constant-region primer. ARM-PCR, slightly modified, supplied the TCR beta libraries through three nested multiplex PCR rounds. The two initial PCR rounds, roughly 11 cycles each, used TRBV1-TRBV30 forward and C-beta reverse primers. TCRdb passed the multiplex PCR reads through MiXCR, listing each CDR3 protein once. The profile covers some 110,000 distinct CDR3 sequences, with roughly 85% appearing a single time and approximately 18% taken by the ten largest. Unsorted bulk tissue of about 18-32 mg yielded co-extracted RNA and DNA. The material sequenced was liver tumor tissue from sampling region 3. The subset denotes: tumor region T3, left-lateral pole. The receptors here all came from a man aged 35-49 years with primary liver carcinoma and hepatitis B virus infection.

The V gene is TRBV29-1, the J gene TRBJ2-7; D gene ambiguous. The CDR3 is 12 amino acids. Germline V CDR1 and CDR2: SQVTM, ANQGSEA. The V and J ends lost 5 bases and 2 bases respectively, with 10 bases between them. The CDR3 sequence is CSVQLAPYEQYF. The DNA for the CDR3 is TGCAGCGTTCAATTAGCCCCCTACGAGCAGTACTTC.

Points on this clonotype: The junction and the germline gene differ at one end; a read error may be behind it. The V gene is TRBV5-6, the J gene TRBJ2-3, with TRBD1 matching over 8 bases. The CDR3 extends over 14 amino acids. Germline V gene lookup returns CDR1 SGHDT and CDR2 YYEEEE. The CDR3 sequence: CDSSMQGATDTQYF. For the CDR3, the DNA is TGTGACAGCAGCATGCAGGGGGCAACAGATACGCAGTATTTT.

Details on this clonotype: Relative to the germline gene, one junction end is altered; a read error may explain this. The gene calls are TRBV5-4 and TRBJ2-2, with D possibly matching TRBD2 (7 bases). Germline-derived CDR1 and CDR2 are SGHNT and YYREEE (reference sequence). The CDR3 contains 15 residues. The CDR3: CTSSLGATPPGGCFF. The CDR3, as DNA: TGTACCAGCAGCTTGGGTGCGACTCCACCGGGGGGCTGTTTTTTT.

The chain couples TRBV4-2 to TRBJ2-5, with 7 bases fitting TRBD1. Losses at the gene ends were 11 bases for V and 5 bases for J; bases not matched to a gene: 17. This CDR3 comprises 15 residues. Germline values: CDR1 LGHNA, CDR2 YNFKEQ. Written as DNA, the CDR3 is TGTGCCGGTAGCCAGGGGGACGTTATGGAGGAGACCCAGTACTTC. Protein sequence: CAGSQGDVMEETQYF.

For this clonotype: One junction end does not reproduce the germline sequence, and a read error may be involved. The rearrangement links TRBV11-2 to TRBJ2-2; D is possibly TRBD1 (5 bases). The CDR3 extends over 14 amino acids. Germline CDR1 SGHAT, CDR2 FQNNGV. The DNA for the CDR3 is TGTGTCAGCAGCACAGAGCCGGACATCGGGGAGCTGTTTTTT. Amino acids: CVSSTEPDIGELFF.

The chain employs TRBV6-1 and TRBJ2-6, with 7 bases matching TRBD1. The CDR3 is 22 residues long. CDR1 and CDR2 (germline): MNHNS, SASEGT. The V and J ends lost 2 bases and 7 bases, in that order; junction bases with no gene match: 26. The CDR3 is CASSELSRFFDRVRSRANVLTF. Here the CDR3 DNA reads TGTGCCAGCAGTGAACTTTCGAGGTTTTTTGACAGGGTCAGATCTAGAGCCAACGTCCTGACTTTC.

This clonotype turned up a few times. The junction differs from germline at one of its ends, possibly a read error. CDR3 loop: CASSFVAYTEVFF. The CDR3 nucleotides read TGTGCCAGCAGCTTCGTGGCCTACACTGAAGTTTTCTTT. This chain joins TRBV5-5 and TRBJ1-1; D not resolved. This CDR3 contains 13 residues. The germline V gene encodes CDR1 SGHKS and CDR2 YYEKEE (reference sequence).

This clonotype was observed many times. The chain combines TRBV6-2 or TRBV6-3 with TRBJ2-5, with D possibly matching TRBD2 (6 bases). This CDR3 has 15 residues. Trimming left V 8 bases short and J 1 base short, with 17 bases between. Per the germline V gene, CDR1 is MNHEY and CDR2 is SVGEGT. The CDR3 here is CASRRGGASQETQYF. In nucleotides, the CDR3 is TGTGCCAGCCGAAGGGGAGGAGCGAGCCAAGAGACCCAGTACTTC.

The V gene is TRBV6-2 or TRBV6-3, the J gene TRBJ2-3; the D is unclear. The DNA end is a closer match to TRBJ1-5, so the J assignment may be wrong. Per germline, CDR1 MNHEY and CDR2 SVGEGT. This CDR3 has 13 residues. The CDR3 sequence is CASGLALADTQHF. CDR3 coding DNA: TGTGCCAGCGGTCTAGCGTTGGCAGATACGCAGCATTTT.

On this clonotype: The junction does not match germline at one end; this may be a read error. The chain is built from TRBV4-3 and TRBJ2-1; D call uncertain. This CDR3 comprises 14 residues. Germline V gene sequence: CDR1 LGHNA, CDR2 YSLEER. The CDR3 region is CASSQHPGLRDLFF. CDR3 sequence (DNA): TGCGCTAGCAGCCAGCATCCGGGCCTCCGAGATCTTTTCTTC.

With respect to this clonotype: A junction end diverges from the germline sequence, so it may reflect a read error. This chain joins TRBV4-2 and TRBJ2-7; D unclear. Per the germline V gene, CDR1 is LGHNA and CDR2 is YNFKEQ. The CDR3 is made up of 13 amino acids. CDR3 in amino acids: CASNQARYYEQYF. CDR3 DNA sequence: TGTGCCAGCAACCAAGCTAGGTACTACGAGCAATACTTC.

The V gene is TRBV29-1, the J gene TRBJ2-3; D might be TRBD1 or TRBD2, each matching 5 bases. V shed 3 bases and J shed 8 bases, with 9 bases lying between them. This CDR3 region has 11 residues. Germline CDR1 and CDR2: SQVTM and ANQGSEA. CDR3 loop: CSVDHGATQYF. The CDR3 DNA reads as TGCAGCGTTGACCACGGGGCTACGCAGTATTTT.

This clonotype was counted a few times. A read error may be the cause here, since a much bigger clone is one base away. The V call is TRBV28, the J call TRBJ2-1; no reliable D call. This CDR3 is built from 13 residues. CDR1 MDHEN and CDR2 SYDVKM come from the germline V gene. The CDR3 DNA sequence: TGTACCAGCAGCCTAGGGACCTACAATGAGCAGTTCTTC. It codes for CTSSLGTYNEQFF.

A word on this clonotype: The conserved final phenylalanine or tryptophan is absent from the CDR3, which likely points to a read error. The chain is built from TRBV29-1 and TRBJ2-7; D call uncertain. CDR3 size: 12 residues. Germline loops: CDR1 SQVTM, CDR2 ANQGSEA. The CDR3, as DNA: TGCAGCGCAAACTTTGGTACCTACGAACAGTACCTC. Translating it yields CSANFGTYEQYL.

Comment on this clonotype: Mismatch with germline at one junction end may stem from a read error. The chain has TRBV29-1 and TRBJ1-2; D is unresolved. Germline V gene sequence: CDR1 SQVTM, CDR2 ANQGSEA. This CDR3 is built from 13 residues. The CDR3 sequence is CSLYLARDYDYTF. CDR3 coding DNA: TGCAGCTTGTATCTTGCTCGCGACTATGACTACACCTTC. Variable domain in full (rest from reference TRBV29-1 and TRBJ1-2): SAVISQKPSRDICQRGTSLTIQCQVDSQVTMMFWYRQQPGQSLTLIATANQGSEATYESGFVIDKFPISRPNLTFSTLTVSNMSPEDSSIYLCSLYLARDYDYTFGSGTRLTVV.

Note on this clonotype: One junction end does not reproduce the germline sequence, and a read error may be involved. The chain carries TRBV5-5 and TRBJ2-2; no definite D call. In germline, CDR1 is SGHKS, CDR2 YYEKEE (reference sequence). The CDR3 has 12 amino acids. CDR3 sequence reads: CASRLRTGELFF. The CDR3 coding sequence is TGTGCAAGCAGACTCCGCACCGGGGAGCTGTTTTTT.

Note on this clonotype: A much larger clone lies a single base off, so this may be a read error. This CDR3 fails to terminate in the conserved phenylalanine or tryptophan, so it likely reflects a read error. The chain is built from TRBV7-8 and TRBJ2-3; D is unresolved. There are 11 residues in the CDR3. Germline-derived CDR1 and CDR2 are SGHVS and FQNEAQ. In nucleotides, the CDR3 is TGTGCCAACAGCTTAGCAGATACGCAGTATTCT. The encoded protein is CANSLADTQYS.

Points on this clonotype: One end of the junction does not line up with germline, which may come from a read error. The chain uses TRBV6-1 and TRBJ2-2, with D possibly TRBD1 on 5 matching bases. CDR1 is MNHNS, CDR2 SASEGT, per germline. The CDR3 contains 16 residues. The CDR3 loop is CANSDLGQGSTEELFF. The CDR3 nucleotides read TGTGCCAACAGTGACCTCGGACAAGGATCCACCGAGGAGCTGTTTTTT.

A word on this clonotype: One end of the junction varies from germline; a read error may be responsible. This chain links TRBV29-1 with TRBJ1-2, with D hard to call. CDR1 and CDR2 from the germline V gene are SQVTM and ANQGSEA. This CDR3 is built from 14 residues. The chain's CDR3 is CSVEVEEEVDGHTF. In DNA form, the CDR3 reads TGCAGCGTTGAAGTGGAAGAAGAGGTGGATGGCCACACCTTC. The full variable domain, in which reference TRBV29-1 and TRBJ1-2 provide the parts outside the CDR3, is SAVISQKPSRDICQRGTSLTIQCQVDSQVTMMFWYRQQPGQSLTLIATANQGSEATYESGFVIDKFPISRPNLTFSTLTVSNMSPEDSSIYLCSVEVEEEVDGHTFGSGTRLTVV.

A note on this clonotype: Its ends do not fully match the called genes, so a read error is possible. This chain connects TRBV29-1 to TRBJ1-5; no clear D gene. Germline values: CDR1 SQVTM, CDR2 ANQGSEA. CDR3 length: 13 residues. Here the CDR3 DNA reads TGCGGCGTTGTTCATGTGCTCAATCAGCCCCAGCATTTT. This encodes CGVVHVLNQPQHF. Combining the CDR3 with reference TRBV29-1 and TRBJ1-5 gives the whole variable domain SAVISQKPSRDICQRGTSLTIQCQVDSQVTMMFWYRQQPGQSLTLIATANQGSEATYESGFVIDKFPISRPNLTFSTLTVSNMSPEDSSIYLCGVVHVLNQPQHFGDGTRLSIL.

For this clonotype: The germline gene is not matched at one end of the junction; a read error may be the cause. This chain links TRBV12-3 or TRBV12-4 with TRBJ1-1; D gene uncertain. This CDR3 has 14 residues. CDR3 DNA: TGTGCCAGCTGTTTCGGGGAGATGATCACTGAAGCTTTCTTT. Its protein is CASCFGEMITEAFF.

With respect to this clonotype: A much larger clone lies a single base off, so this may be a read error. The chain uses TRBV28 and TRBJ2-3; TRBD1 is a possible D gene (5 bases). With 11 bases removed from V and 0 bases from J, the gap between germline ends came to 15 bases. Germline V gives CDR1 MDHEN, CDR2 SYDVKM. The CDR3 runs 14 residues. Here the CDR3 DNA reads TGTGCCTGTTCCCGACAGCCTAGCACAGATACGCAGTATTTT. Amino acids: CACSRQPSTDTQYF.

Of note for this clonotype: An end of the junction does not agree with germline; a read error may underlie this. The chain couples TRBV6-2 or TRBV6-3 to TRBJ2-2; D gene ambiguous. This CDR3 is 13 amino acids long. Germline-derived CDR1 and CDR2 are MNHEY and SVGEGT. The chain's CDR3 is CASNHQTIGELFF. CDR3 in DNA: TGTGCTAGCAATCACCAGACCATCGGGGAGCTGTTTTTT.